A selection of T cell receptor beta chains follows, all from one sample in a study of blood T cell repertoires in COVID-19. Produced via immunoSEQ multiplex PCR; TCRdb's table is partial and in-frame only. The table lists 250,000 to 350,000 clones, around nine tenths of them singletons. Sequencing was carried out using PBMCs or T cells enriched from blood (not recorded which). Receptors were obtained from a woman between 25 and 40 years old who had recovered from COVID-19. Each CDR3 is given with its conserved first and last residue. The order of the fields is J gene, clone size, CDR3 length, V gene, D gene, CDR3 DNA, CDR3 protein. The D gene is left open where the match is weak. Size is stated for part of the rows, as once, few or many counts, or as a class when the clone is expanded.

>TRBJ2-2|-|16|TRBV7-9|TRBD1
TGTGCCAGCAGCTTAGGGACAGGGGGCACCACCGGGGAGCTGTTTTTT
CASSLGTGGTTGELFF
>TRBJ1-4|-|14|TRBV6-6|-
TGTGCCAGCAGTTTCCGGGACCAGGGGGAAAAACTGTTTTTT
CASSFRDQGEKLFF
>TRBJ2-2|-|15|TRBV6-5|TRBD1
TGTGCCAGCAGTACACAGGGGGCGGGCACCGGGGAGCTGTTTTTT
CASSTQGAGTGELFF
>TRBJ2-1|-|17|TRBV4-3|TRBD2
TGCGCCAGCAGCCAAGGAATGGCCCGGGGGGGCTGGAATGAGCAGTTCTTC
CASSQGMARGGWNEQFF
>TRBJ1-5|-|15|TRBV19|-
TGTGCCAGTAGTGCTCAACAGGGATTCAATCAGCCCCAGCATTTT
CASSAQQGFNQPQHF
>TRBJ1-2|-|13|TRBV12-3/TRBV12-4|-
TGTGCCAGCAGTTTGCGGGAAAACTATGGCTACACCTTC
CASSLRENYGYTF
>TRBJ1-3|-|15|TRBV7-6|TRBD1
TGTGCCAGCAGTGACAAGGGACAGCTTGGAAACACCATATATTTT
CASSDKGQLGNTIYF
>TRBJ2-7|-|11|TRBV30|-
TGTGCCTGGAGTGGGACACACGAGCAGTACTTC
CAWSGTHEQYF
>TRBJ2-3|-|16|TRBV5-1|-
TGCGCCAGCAGCTCGCCGGGACTCGATAGCACAGATACGCAGTATTTT
CASSSPGLDSTDTQYF
>TRBJ2-1|-|15|TRBV4-1|TRBD2
TGCGCCAGCAGCCCAGGACTAGCGGGTTACAATGAGCAGTTCTTC
CASSPGLAGYNEQFF
>TRBJ2-3|-|14|TRBV18|-
TGTGCCAGCTCACCACAGGGGTCCCCGGGTACGCAGTATTTT
CASSPQGSPGTQYF
>TRBJ2-1|-|14|TRBV9|-
TGTGCCAGCAGCGCTTGGGACACCTACAATGAGCAGTTCTTC
CASSAWDTYNEQFF
>TRBJ1-1|-|14|TRBV9|-
TGTGCCAGCAGCGTATCCCCAGGGGTCACTGAAGCTTTCTTT
CASSVSPGVTEAFF
>TRBJ2-7|-|15|TRBV5-8|-
TGTGCCAGCAGCTTAATGGGGCCGCCTTCCTACGAGCAGTACTTC
CASSLMGPPSYEQYF
>TRBJ2-5|-|13|TRBV29-1|-
TGCAGCGTCGATAGACTGGTGGCGGAGACCCAGTACTTC
CSVDRLVAETQYF
>TRBJ2-1|-|17|TRBV19|TRBD1
TGTGCCAGTAGTATAGCCGCCGGAGGACAGGGTAAAATAGAGCAGTTCTTC
CASSIAAGGQGKIEQFF
>TRBJ2-1|-|12|TRBV6-5|-
TGTGCCAGCCGGACAGCCTACAATGAGCAGTTCTTC
CASRTAYNEQFF
>TRBJ2-2|-|17|TRBV14|-
TGTGCCAGCAGCCCCCGACTTACAGGGACATTGTCCGGGGAGCTGTTTTTT
CASSPRLTGTLSGELFF
>TRBJ1-6|-|15|TRBV18|TRBD1
TGTGCCAGCTCACCATGGGGACAGGGGAATTCACCCCTCCACTTT
CASSPWGQGNSPLHF
>TRBJ2-5|-|14|TRBV15|TRBD1
TGTGCCACCAGCGGGGACAGGGATTGGGAGACCCAGTACTTC
CATSGDRDWETQYF
>TRBJ1-1|few|14|TRBV7-2|-
TGTGCCAGCAGCTTGGGAGGGACGAACACTGAAGCTTTCTTT
CASSLGGTNTEAFF
>TRBJ1-2|-|12|TRBV5-8|-
TGTGCCAGCTCCGGGACTGCCTATGGCTACACCTTC
CASSGTAYGYTF
>TRBJ2-3|-|16|TRBV5-4|TRBD2
TGTGCCAGCAGCCCAAGACAGCGGGGAAGCACAGATACGCAGTATTTT
CASSPRQRGSTDTQYF
>TRBJ2-3|-|15|TRBV18|TRBD2
TGTGCCAGCTCACCGAAGCGGGGGAGCACAGATACGCAGTATTTT
CASSPKRGSTDTQYF
>TRBJ1-4|few|15|TRBV27|TRBD1
TGTGCCAGCAGTCCACGGACAGGGCCTAATGAAAAACTGTTTTTT
CASSPRTGPNEKLFF
>TRBJ1-1|-|13|TRBV28|TRBD1
TGTGCCACTCTAACAGGGGGAGGAACTGAAGCTTTCTTT
CATLTGGGTEAFF
>TRBJ2-1|-|14|TRBV10-3|TRBD2
TGTGCCATCAGTGCCCACGGGGGGAACAATGAGCAGTTCTTC
CAISAHGGNNEQFF
>TRBJ1-2|few|14|TRBV5-1|TRBD1
TGCGCCAGCAGCGTAGATCGACAGGGCGTAAGCTACACCTTC
CASSVDRQGVSYTF
>TRBJ1-1|-|13|TRBV29-1|TRBD1
TGCAGCGTTGTGGACAGGGTGGACACTGAAGCTTTCTTT
CSVVDRVDTEAFF
>TRBJ1-5|-|16|TRBV6-1|TRBD1
TGTGCCAGCAGTGAATTGGGGACAGGGGTGTTCCAGCCCCAGCATTTT
CASSELGTGVFQPQHF
>TRBJ1-2|-|14|TRBV6-5|TRBD1
TGTGCCAGCAGTTACTCGATAGGGGGCGAGGGCTACACCTTC
CASSYSIGGEGYTF
>TRBJ2-7|few|15|TRBV19|-
TGTGCCAGTAGCGCGGTGACTGCCAACTCCTACGAGCAGTACTTC
CASSAVTANSYEQYF